This TCR beta chain is from a study of T cells in Graves' hyperthyroidism and ophthalmopathy. Study results and limitations: Most thyroid-expanded clonotypes above 0.001 were also found in blood.

The CDR3 is made up of 16 amino acids. Unmatched junction bases numbered 13, after V lost 5 bases and J lost 3 bases. Germline V CDR1 and CDR2: MNHEY, SMNVEV (reference sequence). This clonotype was found a few times. Antigen: not known. Any patient presenting with uncontrolled infection, other autoimmune disease, pregnancy or lactation was left out. Orbital computed tomography and thyroid ultrasound, together with serum TRAb and thyroxine and clinical symptoms, were used for diagnoses. There were TCR beta CDR3 regions amplified from RNA transcripts. HTBI primers were used for first-round RT-PCR of the TCR CDR3. TCRdb recomputed calls from the multiplex PCR reads with MiXCR, one row per CDR3 protein. The sample shows over 450,000 distinct CDR3 sequences, about 15% of them seen only once.

Specimen: blood. The J gene is TRBJ2-7, the V gene TRBV27, with 7 bases fitting TRBD1. This clonotype was sampled from a woman under 30 with Graves' ophthalmopathy. The CDR3 nucleotides are TGTGCCAGCAGTAATCCGACAGGGATATTGGACTACGAGCAGTACTTC. Protein sequence: CASSNPTGILDYEQYF.